Listed below are T cell receptor beta chains from one sample, sequenced in a study of blood T cell repertoires in COVID-19. Sequencing was performed with immunoSEQ multiplex PCR; in TCRdb, only in-frame clones are kept and a portion is missing. The sample holds 200,000 or so clones, around 92% seen once. The sequenced sample consisted of PBMCs or T cells enriched from blood (not recorded which). Receptor source: a woman aged 18 to 35 who had recovered from COVID-19. The CDR3 runs from the conserved cysteine through the conserved F or W. Fields, in order: clone size, D gene, V gene, J gene, CDR3 protein, CDR3 DNA. The D gene is left open where the match is weak. Some rows have no size entry. The others give once, few or many, or a class for an expanded clone.

>once|-|TRBV27|TRBJ1-6
CASSFGGQGMTYNSPLHF
TGTGCCAGCAGTTTTGGTGGCCAGGGAATGACCTATAATTCACCCCTCCACTTT
>-|-|TRBV28|TRBJ1-3
CASREWGGVNTIYF
TGTGCCAGCAGGGAATGGGGAGGGGTAAACACCATATATTTT
>few|-|TRBV15|TRBJ1-4
CATSRDQEGEKLFF
TGTGCCACCAGCAGAGATCAAGAGGGTGAAAAACTGTTTTTT
>-|TRBD1|TRBV9|TRBJ2-2
CASSVVRTGGAGELFF
TGTGCCAGCAGCGTAGTGAGGACAGGGGGAGCCGGGGAGCTGTTTTTT
>-|-|TRBV10-3|TRBJ2-5
CAISEGTHQETQYF
TGTGCCATCAGTGAGGGGACTCACCAAGAGACCCAGTACTTC
>once|-|TRBV5-1|TRBJ1-5
CASSLQGESNQPQHF
TGCGCCAGCAGCTTACAGGGAGAAAGCAATCAGCCCCAGCATTTT
>-|TRBD1|TRBV6-5|TRBJ1-2
CASSSGGAGYGYTF
TGTGCCAGCAGTTCAGGGGGCGCGGGCTATGGCTACACCTTC
>-|TRBD2|TRBV18|TRBJ2-3
CASSPGSSGGADTQYF
TGTGCCAGCTCACCAGGTTCGAGCGGGGGGGCAGATACGCAGTATTTT
>-|-|TRBV10-2|TRBJ1-2
CASSDADGYTF
TGCGCCAGCAGTGATGCGGATGGCTACACCTTC
>-|TRBD1|TRBV5-4|TRBJ2-5
CASSQIQGAGETQYF
TGTGCCAGCAGCCAAATACAGGGGGCGGGAGAGACCCAGTACTTC
>-|TRBD1|TRBV5-6|TRBJ2-6
CASSLGQLLSGANVLTF
TGTGCCAGCAGCCTGGGACAGCTTCTCTCTGGGGCCAACGTCCTGACTTTC
>-|-|TRBV3-1/TRBV3-2|TRBJ2-3
CASSQETDLTDTQYF
TGTGCCAGCAGCCAAGAGACAGACCTCACAGATACGCAGTATTTT
>once|-|TRBV20-1|TRBJ1-1
CSAPGGTEAFF
TGCAGTGCTCCCGGGGGCACTGAAGCTTTCTTT
>-|-|TRBV10-3|TRBJ1-5
CAISDLSDQPQHF
TGTGCCATCAGTGATCTTAGCGATCAGCCCCAGCATTTT
>once|TRBD1|TRBV24-1|TRBJ2-2
CATSDTGQGMSGELFF
TGTGCCACCAGTGATACGGGACAGGGGATGTCCGGGGAGCTGTTTTTT
>-|TRBD1|TRBV9|TRBJ2-7
CASSVAVGQDWYEQYF
TGTGCCAGCAGCGTAGCGGTTGGACAGGACTGGTACGAGCAGTACTTC
>-|-|TRBV6-5|TRBJ1-5
CASTQSSNQPQHF
TGTGCCAGCACACAGTCTAGCAATCAGCCCCAGCATTTT
>-|TRBD1|TRBV28|TRBJ1-3
CASSLSAGGGGNTIYF
TGTGCCAGCAGTTTATCGGCAGGGGGTGGCGGAAACACCATATATTTT
>-|TRBD1|TRBV25-1|TRBJ1-2
CASSVRTGEAGYTF
TGTGCCAGCAGTGTAAGGACAGGGGAGGCTGGCTACACCTTC
>-|TRBD1|TRBV5-1|TRBJ1-2
CASSSTGAEGYTF
TGCGCCAGCAGCTCGACAGGGGCCGAAGGCTACACCTTC
>-|-|TRBV9|TRBJ1-1
CASSVGAGWGNTEAFF
TGTGCCAGCAGCGTAGGGGCGGGGTGGGGGAACACTGAAGCTTTCTTT
>-|-|TRBV12-3/TRBV12-4|TRBJ1-1
CASSYGVNTEAFF
TGTGCCAGCAGTTACGGGGTTAACACTGAAGCTTTCTTT
>few|-|TRBV5-6|TRBJ2-6
CASSTALQGLSSGANVLTF
TGTGCCAGCAGTACTGCCCTCCAGGGGCTTAGCTCTGGGGCCAACGTCCTGACTTTC
>once|-|TRBV28|TRBJ2-7
CASTLTGPYEQYF
TGTGCCAGCACCCTGACAGGACCCTACGAGCAGTACTTC
>-|-|TRBV5-4|TRBJ2-5
CASSPPGTETQYF
TGTGCCAGCAGCCCCCCGGGTACTGAGACCCAGTACTTC
>-|-|TRBV5-6|TRBJ1-6
CASSPTGNWLPLHF
TGTGCCAGCAGTCCAACAGGCAATTGGTTACCCCTCCACTTT
>-|-|TRBV5-6|TRBJ2-7
CASSFDSQRAYEQYF
TGTGCCAGCAGCTTCGACAGTCAACGAGCCTACGAGCAGTACTTC
>-|TRBD1|TRBV18|TRBJ1-6
CASSLNFEDRAHSPLHF
TGTGCCAGCTCACTCAATTTCGAGGACAGGGCGCATTCACCCCTCCACTTT
>-|-|TRBV3-1/TRBV3-2|TRBJ2-3
CASRPARGATDTQYF
TGTGCCAGCAGGCCCGCCCGCGGGGCCACAGATACGCAGTATTTT
>-|-|TRBV7-2|TRBJ2-3
CASSLSLLRTPGITDTQYF
TGTGCCAGCAGCTTATCGTTACTCCGGACTCCGGGCATAACTGATACGCAGTATTTT
>-|TRBD1|TRBV10-3|TRBJ1-1
CAIRPSDRVNTEAFF
TGTGCCATCAGGCCCAGTGACAGGGTCAACACTGAAGCTTTCTTT
>few|-|TRBV27|TRBJ1-4
CASSPLREVNEKLFF
TGTGCCAGCAGTCCCTTAAGAGAAGTCAACGAAAAACTGTTTTTT
>-|-|TRBV7-2|TRBJ1-3
CASSAYAGIRFSGNTIYF
TGTGCCAGCAGCGCTTATGCGGGGATTCGCTTCTCTGGAAACACCATATATTTT
>once|TRBD2|TRBV6-5|TRBJ2-1
CASRNSGGAFNEQFF
TGTGCCAGCAGGAACAGCGGGGGGGCCTTTAATGAGCAGTTCTTC
>-|-|TRBV4-2|TRBJ2-2
CASSQDPRVSRTGELFF
TGTGCCAGCAGCCAAGATCCCCGGGTCTCACGCACCGGGGAGCTGTTTTTT
>-|-|TRBV5-1|TRBJ2-7
CASTQWGRESRYEQYF
TGCGCCAGCACCCAGTGGGGCAGGGAATCGAGGTACGAGCAGTACTTC
>-|TRBD1|TRBV7-6|TRBJ2-7
CASSLGPGGLYEQYF
TGTGCCAGCAGCTTAGGACCAGGGGGCTTGTACGAGCAGTACTTC
>-|TRBD2|TRBV5-8|TRBJ2-5
CASSLGGLADQETQYF
TGTGCCAGCAGCTTGGGGGGACTAGCGGACCAAGAGACCCAGTACTTC
>-|-|TRBV27|TRBJ1-1
CASRLGGNTEAFF
TGTGCCAGTAGGCTAGGGGGGAACACTGAAGCTTTCTTT
>-|-|TRBV11-2|TRBJ1-4
CASRDGGGEKLFF
TGTGCCAGCAGGGATGGGGGAGGTGAAAAACTGTTTTTT
>-|TRBD1|TRBV9|TRBJ2-7
CASSPWDSTYEQYF
TGTGCCAGCAGCCCCTGGGACAGCACCTACGAGCAGTACTTC
>-|-|TRBV2|TRBJ2-2
CASSVRGNTGELFF
TGTGCCAGCAGTGTCAGGGGGAACACCGGGGAGCTGTTTTTT
>-|-|TRBV29-1|TRBJ1-1
CSVDRGPEAFF
TGCAGCGTTGACAGGGGCCCTGAAGCTTTCTTT
>-|-|TRBV24-1|TRBJ1-5
CATSDSRRGGPNQPQHF
TGTGCCACCAGTGATTCTCGCCGGGGAGGGCCCAATCAGCCCCAGCATTTT
>-|TRBD1|TRBV28|TRBJ1-3
CASRLRGRNGNTIYF
TGTGCCAGCAGGCTGAGGGGGCGCAATGGAAACACCATATATTTT
>-|TRBD1|TRBV5-6|TRBJ1-2
CASSFLQGATGANYGYTF
TGTGCCAGCAGCTTCCTACAGGGGGCTACAGGAGCTAACTATGGCTACACCTTC
>-|-|TRBV19|TRBJ2-4
CASSARFPENIQYF
TGTGCCAGTAGTGCCCGGTTTCCCGAAAACATTCAGTACTTC
>-|TRBD1|TRBV10-3|TRBJ1-2
CAISPGGYGYTF
TGTGCCATCAGTCCAGGGGGCTATGGCTACACCTTC
>-|-|TRBV28|TRBJ2-2
CASSGTTRELFF
TGTGCCAGCAGCGGGACAACCCGGGAGCTGTTTTTT
>-|TRBD1|TRBV19|TRBJ1-5
CASRAGGQPQHF
TGTGCCAGTCGGGCAGGGGGGCAGCCCCAGCATTTT
>-|-|TRBV7-9|TRBJ2-5
CASSLGQPVETQYF
TGTGCCAGCAGCTTAGGACAGCCCGTGGAGACCCAGTACTTC
>-|-|TRBV6-2/TRBV6-3|TRBJ1-2
CASSYSGQPGYTF
TGTGCCAGCAGTTACTCCGGACAGCCCGGCTACACCTTC
>few|-|TRBV4-2|TRBJ2-2
CASSQLGPLGTGELFF
TGTGCCAGCAGCCAGTTGGGCCCACTTGGCACCGGGGAGCTGTTTTTT
>-|-|TRBV7-9|TRBJ1-6
CASSLIRGRSPLHF
TGTGCCAGCAGCTTAATCAGGGGCCGGTCACCCCTCCACTTT
>-|TRBD1|TRBV6-2/TRBV6-3|TRBJ1-2
CASSTTTGERNYGYTF
TGTGCCAGCAGTACCACAACAGGGGAGAGAAACTATGGCTACACCTTC